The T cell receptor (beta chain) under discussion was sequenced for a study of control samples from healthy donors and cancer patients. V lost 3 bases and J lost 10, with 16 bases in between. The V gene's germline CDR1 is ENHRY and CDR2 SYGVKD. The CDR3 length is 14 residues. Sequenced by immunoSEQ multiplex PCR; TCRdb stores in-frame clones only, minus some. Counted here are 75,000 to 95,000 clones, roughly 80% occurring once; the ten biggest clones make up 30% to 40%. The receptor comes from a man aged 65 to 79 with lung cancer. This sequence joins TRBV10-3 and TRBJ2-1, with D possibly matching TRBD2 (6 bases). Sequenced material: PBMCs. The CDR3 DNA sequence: TGTGCCATCAGTGATGGCGTAGGCGGGGAAGAGCAGTTCTTC. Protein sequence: CAISDGVGGEEQFF.